There are many counts of the clone carrying this T cell receptor beta chain. The antigen remains unidentified. This specimen comes from a study of neurological immune-mediated disorders. Preparation of the unsorted libraries drew on 2 million PBMCs stored at -80 C. 5'RACE with 10-nucleotide random UMIs produced the cDNA. TCRdb analysed the 5' RACE reads with MiXCR anew, one entry per CDR3 protein. The sample has under 70,000 distinct CDR3 sequences, 4% to 6% seen once; the top ten hold approximately 3%. Unmatched junction bases numbered 7, after V lost 7 bases and J lost 7 bases. Germline CDR1 reads WSHSY; CDR2 reads SAAADI. The CDR3 covers 13 residues. Study outcomes and limitations: The level of TCR clonal expansion was highest in patients with HTLV-1-associated myelopathy and lowest in multiple sclerosis, where it fell below the level seen in healthy controls.

Input material: PBMCs. The chain is built from TRBV10-2 and TRBJ2-7, with 10 bases identical to TRBD2. The receptor's source is a woman in her 30s with multiple sclerosis. Here the CDR3 DNA reads TGCGCCAGCACCAGCGGGGGGGCGTTAGAGCAGTACTTC. Its protein is CASTSGGALEQYF.